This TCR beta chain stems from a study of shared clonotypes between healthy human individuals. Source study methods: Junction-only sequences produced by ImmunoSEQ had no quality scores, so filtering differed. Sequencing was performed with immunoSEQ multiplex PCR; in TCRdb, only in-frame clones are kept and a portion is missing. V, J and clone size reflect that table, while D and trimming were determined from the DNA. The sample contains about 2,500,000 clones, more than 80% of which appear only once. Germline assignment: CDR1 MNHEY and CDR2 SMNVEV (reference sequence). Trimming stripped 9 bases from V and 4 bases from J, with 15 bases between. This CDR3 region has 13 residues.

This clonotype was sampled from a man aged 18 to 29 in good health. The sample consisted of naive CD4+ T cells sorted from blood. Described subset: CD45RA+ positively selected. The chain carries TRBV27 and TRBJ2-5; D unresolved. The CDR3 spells CASRWLVRETQYF. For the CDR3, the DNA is TGTGCCAGTAGATGGCTGGTTCGAGAGACCCAGTACTTC.